This TCR beta chain appears in the sequencing data of a study of radiation and T cells in renal cell carcinoma. Background on the study: Nephrectomy followed 15 Gy stereotactic body radiation by 4 weeks. Overall study findings and caveats: Top tumor clonotypes rose in blood 2 weeks post-radiation, then contracted.

The V end was cut by 3 bases, the J end by 3 bases, with 12 bases between. This CDR3 is 14 amino acids long. The germline CDR1 and CDR2 sequences are KGHSH and LQKENI. Method: immunoSEQ multiplex PCR; TCRdb's copy keeps in-frame clones and lacks some. Of 140,000 to 150,000 clones in the sample, 88% are singletons; the top ten hold around 4.1%. Described time point: baseline pretreatment blood. Sample treatment: 15 Gy SBRT to primary tumor, nephrectomy 4 weeks later. The tumor was a clear cell renal cell carcinoma. On this clone itself: No antigen is known for it.

The material sequenced was blood, taken from a patient whose treatment included radiotherapy and nephrectomy. The source is a woman aged 70 to 79 with renal cell carcinoma. This rearrangement joins TRBV18 to TRBJ2-7, with D hard to call. DNA for the CDR3: TGTGCCAGCTCACCCACGGGTTCAGGCTACGAGCAGTACTTC. Encoded protein: CASSPTGSGYEQYF. Using reference TRBV18 and TRBJ2-7 for the parts outside the CDR3, the full variable domain is NAGVMQNPRHLVRRRGQEARLRCSPMKGHSHVYWYRQLPEEGLKFMVYLQKENIIDESGMPKERFSAEFPKEGPSILRIQQVVRGDSAAYFCASSPTGSGYEQYFGPGTRLTVT.